Presented here are 29 T cell receptor beta chains from one specimen sequenced in a study of T cell responses to AZD1222 COVID-19 vaccine. This table comes from immunoSEQ multiplex PCR, and its TCRdb copy is limited to in-frame clones, with some not included. This table has 150,000 to 200,000 clones, approximately 92% appearing once. Material: peripheral blood, obtained on day 0 of AZD1222 vaccination. These receptors all stem from an adult in good health.

This chain uses TRBV5-1 with TRBJ1-3; tentative D call: TRBD1 (6 bases). V gave up 4 bases and J gave up 0 bases, with 17 bases separating them. The length of the CDR3 is 17 residues. Per the germline V gene, CDR1 is SGHRS and CDR2 is YFSETQ. The DNA for the CDR3 is TGCGCCAGCAGCCAACCCGAGACAGGCAGCTCTGGAAACACCATATATTTT. Translation: CASSQPETGSSGNTIYF.

The J gene is TRBJ2-3, the V gene TRBV4-3; possibly TRBD2 for D (7 bases). V lost 3 bases and J 2 bases, leaving 18 bases between the germline ends. The CDR3 runs 17 residues. The germline gives CDR1 LGHNA, CDR2 YSLEER. The CDR3 DNA sequence: TGCGCCAGCAGCCACACTTGGGGGGGGGCAGACACAGATACGCAGTATTTT. It translates to CASSHTWGGADTDTQYF.

This clone occurred once. This sequence joins TRBV18 and TRBJ1-6; D gene ambiguous. Germline CDR1 and CDR2: KGHSH and LQKENI. Trimming took 3 bases from V and 5 from J, leaving 11 bases between them. This CDR3 comprises 15 residues. For the CDR3, the DNA is TGTGCCAGCTCACCGGGAGGGTACAATAATTCACCCCTCCACTTT. Translating it yields CASSPGGYNNSPLHF.

Here the CDR3 reads CASSSGARGGEKLFF. The CDR3 region has the DNA TGTGCCAGCAGTTCGGGCGCCCGAGGTGGTGAAAAACTGTTTTTT. The chain uses TRBV28 and TRBJ1-4, with D hard to call. The CDR3 extends over 15 amino acids. The germline V and J ends were trimmed by 4 bases and 7 bases, with 16 bases remaining between them. Germline V gene lookup returns CDR1 MDHEN and CDR2 SYDVKM.

The rearrangement joins TRBV9 to TRBJ2-3; 7 bases match TRBD2. This CDR3 is 16 amino acids long. The germline V gene encodes CDR1 SGDLS and CDR2 YYNGEE. V shed 4 bases and J 3 bases; nucleotides not matched to a gene: 11. CDR3 amino acids: CASSPRGGVGTDTQYF. The CDR3 bases are TGTGCCAGCAGCCCCCGGGGAGGGGTAGGGACAGATACGCAGTATTTT.

This chain uses TRBV3-1 (or the pseudogene TRBV3-2) with TRBJ2-7, with 7 bases that match TRBD1. CDR1 is LGHDT and CDR2 is YNNKEL in the germline V gene (reference sequence). V gave up 3 bases and J gave up 1 base; unmatched junction bases: 6. This CDR3 is 15 amino acids long. The CDR3: CASSHAGGTSYEQYF. In DNA form, the CDR3 reads TGTGCCAGCAGCCATGCAGGGGGTACATCCTACGAGCAGTACTTC.

This chain connects TRBV6-5 to TRBJ1-4, with TRBD1 matching 9 bases. The CDR3 is 15 residues long. The germline V gene has CDR1 MNHEY and CDR2 SVGAGI. Trimming removed 5 bases from V and 7 bases from J; junction bases left unmatched: 8. CDR3 DNA: TGTGCCAGCAGTCCTGCCGGGACAGGGCTTGAAAAACTGTTTTTT. Translation: CASSPAGTGLEKLFF.

The chain carries TRBV10-3 and TRBJ2-5; D may match TRBD1 or TRBD2 (5 bases each). Per the germline V gene, CDR1 is ENHRY and CDR2 is SYGVKD. This CDR3 spans 14 amino acids. V lost 6 bases and J 3 bases, leaving 14 bases between the germline ends. The CDR3 DNA reads TGTGCCATCAGAAGTGGGACGGATGAAGAGACCCAGTACTTC. Amino acids: CAIRSGTDEETQYF.

The chain couples TRBV27 to TRBJ1-5, with a weak D call TRBD1 (6 bases). Trimming removed 6 bases from V and 4 bases from J, with 13 bases in between. The CDR3 contains 14 residues. The germline V gene has CDR1 MNHEY and CDR2 SMNVEV (reference sequence). Written as DNA, the CDR3 is TGTGCCAGCAGGTCGGCGGGGGCTAATCAGCCCCAGCATTTT. Translated: CASRSAGANQPQHF.

This clone showed up just once. The chain has TRBV6-1 and TRBJ1-2, with D possibly being TRBD1 (5 bases). Between the trimmed V and J ends, which lost 0 bases and 4 bases, there was a span of 12 bases. Per the germline V gene, CDR1 is MNHNS and CDR2 is SASEGT. This CDR3 region has 15 residues. The CDR3 DNA reads TGTGCCAGCAGTGAAGCGAGCGGGGCTGGCTATGGCTACACCTTC. It translates to CASSEASGAGYGYTF.

The rearrangement joins TRBV6-4 to TRBJ1-5, with TRBD1 matching 9 bases. V was clipped by 6 bases and J by 2 bases; unmatched bases: 11. The CDR3 runs to 17 residues. The germline V gene has CDR1 MRHNA and CDR2 SNTAGT. The CDR3 reads CASRNPRDREGNQPQHF. The CDR3 coding sequence is TGTGCCAGCAGAAACCCCCGGGACAGGGAAGGCAATCAGCCCCAGCATTTT.

The chain carries TRBV5-1 and TRBJ2-2; 8 positions match TRBD2. CDR1 is SGHRS, CDR2 YFSETQ, per germline. The ends lost 3 bases at V and 3 bases at J; junction bases unmatched: 4. CDR3 length: 15 residues. The CDR3 DNA sequence: TGCGCCAGCAGCTATGCGGGGGGACACACCGGGGAGCTGTTTTTT. Residues: CASSYAGGHTGELFF. The full variable domain, in which reference TRBV5-1 and TRBJ2-2 provide the parts outside the CDR3, is KAGVTQTPRYLIKTRGQQVTLSCSPISGHRSVSWYQQTPGQGLQFLFEYFSETQRNKGNFPGRFSGRQFSNSRSEMNVSTLELGDSALYLCASSYAGGHTGELFFGEGSRLTVL.

The chain carries TRBV10-3 and TRBJ2-1, with 7 bases matching TRBD2. The J segment lost 8 bases and the V segment lost 2 bases, leaving 12 bases of the junction unmatched. Per germline, CDR1 ENHRY and CDR2 SYGVKD. The CDR3 contains 16 residues. The CDR3 reads CAISETPSGELDEQFF. For the CDR3, the DNA is TGTGCCATCAGTGAGACCCCTAGCGGAGAATTAGATGAGCAGTTCTTC.

This clone came up once. The chain combines TRBV4-1 with TRBJ1-5, with D maybe TRBD1 (6 bases). The V end was cut by 1 base, the J end by 4 bases, with 11 bases between. CDR3 size: 15 residues. The V gene's germline CDR1 is MGHRA and CDR2 YSYEKL. CDR3 DNA sequence: TGCGCCAGCAGCCAAGGCCCCCAGGGGAATCAGCCCCAGCATTTT. Translating it yields CASSQGPQGNQPQHF.

Only one count was recorded for this clone. The genes are TRBV4-2 and TRBJ2-7; no clear D gene. The germline CDR1 and CDR2 sequences are LGHNA and YNFKEQ. The CDR3 covers 12 residues. With 0 bases removed from V and 6 bases from J, the gap between germline ends came to 6 bases. The CDR3 is CASSQDWSEQYF. DNA of the CDR3: TGTGCCAGCAGCCAAGACTGGTCCGAGCAGTACTTC.

The J gene is TRBJ2-3, the V gene TRBV7-2, with a possible D match to TRBD2 (6 bases). The length of the CDR3 is 15 residues. The germline V gene has CDR1 SGHTA and CDR2 FQGNSA. Trimming took off 5 bases at V and 0 bases at J, with 12 bases between the two ends. As DNA, the CDR3 is TGTGCCAGCAGCCAGGGACTCCCCAGCACAGATACGCAGTATTTT. This gives the protein CASSQGLPSTDTQYF.

The V and J genes are TRBV2 and TRBJ1-6; the D gene is possibly TRBD1 (6 bases). V was trimmed by 5 bases and J by 12 bases, leaving 11 bases between them. Germline V gene lookup returns CDR1 SNHLY and CDR2 FYNNEI. The CDR3 covers 12 residues. CDR3 DNA: TGTGCCAGCAGTCTGGGGGGCGAACCCCTCCACTTT. Translation: CASSLGGEPLHF.

The chain joins TRBV13 to TRBJ2-7; D might be TRBD2 (7 bases). This CDR3 is 15 amino acids long. Germline V gene data show CDR1 as PRHDT and CDR2 as FYEKMQ (reference sequence). V lost 5 bases, J lost 4 bases, and 18 bases lay in between. The CDR3 DNA reads as TGTGCCAGCAGCCCCGACGGGGGGCGAGAGTACGAGCAGTACTTC. It yields the protein CASSPDGGREYEQYF.

The chain recombines TRBV5-6 with TRBJ1-3, with TRBD1 identical over 9 bases. After removal of 5 bases from V and 5 bases from J, the junction contained 8 bases not matched to a gene. This CDR3 has 15 amino acids. Germline CDR1 is SGHDT and CDR2 is YYEEEE. CDR3 amino acids: CASSPGTGLRNTIYF. The CDR3 DNA follows: TGTGCCAGCAGTCCCGGGACAGGGCTGAGAAACACCATATATTTT. The whole variable domain, filled in from reference TRBV5-6 and TRBJ1-3, reads DAGVTQSPTHLIKTRGQQVTLRCSPKSGHDTVSWYQQALGQGPQFIFQYYEEEERQRGNFPDRFSGHQFPNYSSELNVNALLLGDSALYLCASSPGTGLRNTIYFGEGSWLTVV.

The J gene is TRBJ1-5, the V gene TRBV28; possibly TRBD1 for D (5 bases). From germline, CDR1 is MDHEN and CDR2 SYDVKM. This CDR3 contains 15 residues. Trimming stripped 7 bases from V and 2 bases from J, with 15 bases between. CDR3 residues: CASTNQGRGNQPQHF. CDR3 coding DNA: TGTGCCAGCACCAATCAGGGAAGGGGCAATCAGCCCCAGCATTTT.

This clone was seen a single time. The V gene is TRBV20-1, the J gene TRBJ1-1; D ambiguous. This CDR3 spans 11 amino acids. The V and J ends lost 2 bases and 7 bases respectively, with 8 bases between them. Germline CDR1 DFQATT, CDR2 SNEGSKA (reference sequence). Here the CDR3 reads CSARQNFEAFF. The DNA of the CDR3 is TGCAGTGCTAGACAGAACTTTGAAGCTTTCTTT.

The chain uses TRBV2 and TRBJ1-6; unclear D gene. Per the germline V gene, CDR1 is SNHLY and CDR2 is FYNNEI. The germline V and J ends were trimmed by 6 bases and 8 bases, with 20 bases remaining between them. This CDR3 has 16 residues. CDR3 in amino acids: CASRPWTDTWDSPLHF. The CDR3 coding sequence is TGTGCCAGCAGGCCCTGGACGGATACATGGGATTCACCCCTCCACTTT.

The chain joins TRBV7-9 to TRBJ2-1; the D gene could be TRBD1 or TRBD2 (5 bases each). The CDR3 is 17 amino acids. In germline, CDR1 is SEHNR, CDR2 FQNEAQ (reference sequence). The V gene lost 5 bases and the J gene lost 0 bases, with 17 bases spanning the gap. Here the CDR3 reads CASSPRDGGRSYNEQFF. The CDR3 nucleotides read TGTGCCAGCAGCCCGAGGGATGGGGGTCGCTCCTACAATGAGCAGTTCTTC.

This clone appeared once. Additional DNA sequences in this sample encode the identical CDR3. V usage is TRBV18 and J usage is TRBJ1-5; possibly TRBD1 for D (6 bases). CDR1 is KGHSH, CDR2 LQKENI, per germline. The CDR3 has 13 amino acids. V was clipped by 2 bases and J by 4 bases, with 6 bases between them. The CDR3 protein is CASSPGTNQPQHF. CDR3 bases: TGTGCCAGCTCACCAGGGACAAATCAGCCCCAGCATTTT.

The chain has TRBV3-1 (or the pseudogene TRBV3-2) and TRBJ1-4; 9 bases agree with TRBD1. The germline V gene has CDR1 LGHDT and CDR2 YNNKEL (reference sequence). The length of the CDR3 is 15 residues. The ends lost 4 bases at V and 10 bases at J; junction bases unmatched: 10. In nucleotides, the CDR3 is TGTGCCAGCAGCCCGCAGGGACAGGGAGTCGGAAAACTGTTTTTT. Its translation is CASSPQGQGVGKLFF.

The CDR3 here is CASRQSSYNSPLHF. CDR3 sequence (DNA): TGTGCCAGCAGGCAGAGCTCCTATAATTCACCCCTCCACTTT. This sequence joins TRBV2 and TRBJ1-6, with D unclear. V was clipped by 6 bases and J by 0 bases, with 6 bases between them. Germline V gene sequence: CDR1 SNHLY, CDR2 FYNNEI. The CDR3 contains 14 residues.

Only a few counts were recorded for this clone. The gene calls are TRBV2 and TRBJ1-3, with D possibly matching TRBD1 (5 bases). Germline V gene sequence: CDR1 SNHLY, CDR2 FYNNEI. V gave up 1 base and J gave up 0 bases, with 7 bases separating them. There are 15 residues in the CDR3. CDR3 DNA: TGTGCCAGCAGTGAAGAGGACAACTCTGGAAACACCATATATTTT. Its protein product is CASSEEDNSGNTIYF.

In this sample, this clone turned up once. The gene calls are TRBV4-1 and TRBJ1-2; no definite D call. The CDR3 totals 14 residues. From germline, CDR1 is MGHRA and CDR2 YSYEKL. V lost 1 base and J lost 4, with 10 bases in between. CDR3 residues: CASSQAGVPYGYTF. CDR3 sequence (DNA): TGCGCCAGCAGCCAAGCTGGGGTCCCCTATGGCTACACCTTC.

CDR3 nucleotides: TGTGCCAGCAGCCGGGACTTTGGGAGCTCTGGAAACACCATATATTTT. It specifies CASSRDFGSSGNTIYF. The chain uses TRBV6-2 or TRBV6-3 and TRBJ1-3; a possible D gene is TRBD1 (5 bases). Trimming left V 6 bases short and J 0 bases short, with 15 bases between. The CDR3 sequence is 16 residues long. Germline CDR1 reads MNHEY; CDR2 reads SVGEGT.